This passage covers 21 T cell receptor beta chains from one sample sequenced in a study of T cell clones after liver transplantation. Clones were read by immunoSEQ multiplex PCR, and TCRdb kept only the in-frame ones, dropping some. Seen here are about 75,000 clones, 80% to 85% observed once, and the top ten hold 2.1%. Sequenced here: CD4+ T cells from blood, sampled 48 months after liver transplant. These TCRs come from a human patient who received a liver transplant. Some T cells may have originated in the graft donor.

This chain joins TRBV5-1 and TRBJ2-5; D is perhaps TRBD2 (5 bases). The ends were cut back, 0 bases at V and 5 bases at J, with 8 bases in the middle. Per the germline V gene, CDR1 is SGHRS and CDR2 is YFSETQ. CDR3 length equals 13 residues. CDR3 DNA sequence: TGCGCCAGCAGCTTGGCGGGATCGGAGACCCAGTACTTC. It encodes CASSLAGSETQYF.

The CDR3 here is CASSWGQGRDTQYF. CDR3 in DNA: TGTGCCAGCAGTTGGGGACAGGGGAGGGATACGCAGTATTTT. This chain joins TRBV27 and TRBJ2-3; 10 bases match TRBD1. The CDR3 is 14 amino acids. Germline V gives CDR1 MNHEY, CDR2 SMNVEV (reference sequence). Trimming removed 4 bases from V and 6 bases from J; junction bases left unmatched: 4.

The chain uses TRBV13 and TRBJ2-2; 12 bases match TRBD2. V lost 5 bases to trimming and J lost 4 bases; unmatched junction nucleotides: 11. The CDR3 loop spans 18 amino acids. Germline V gene data show CDR1 as PRHDT and CDR2 as FYEKMQ (reference sequence). CDR3 DNA sequence: TGTGCCAGCAGCCAACCGGGACTAGCGGGTGGGGCCACCGGGGAGCTGTTTTTT. Translating gives CASSQPGLAGGATGELFF.

This sequence joins TRBV29-1 and TRBJ2-3, with TRBD2 matching 9 bases. The J segment lost 0 bases and the V segment lost 7 bases, leaving 8 bases of the junction unmatched. The CDR3 loop spans 15 amino acids. Germline CDR1 SQVTM, CDR2 ANQGSEA. CDR3 DNA sequence: TGCAGCGCGGGGGCGGGGGGGTTAAGCACAGATACGCAGTATTTT. It encodes CSAGAGGLSTDTQYF.

The chain combines TRBV5-1 with TRBJ2-7, with TRBD2 identical over 12 bases. The CDR3 totals 16 residues. Trimming removed 4 bases from V and 1 base from J; junction bases left unmatched: 6. CDR1 and CDR2 (germline): SGHRS, YFSETQ. The CDR3 reads CASSTASGGVSYEQYF. CDR3 nucleotides: TGCGCCAGCAGCACGGCTAGCGGGGGGGTTTCCTACGAGCAGTACTTC.

This clone was found once. V gene TRBV27 combines with J gene TRBJ1-5; unclear D gene. Germline lookup yields CDR1 MNHEY and CDR2 SMNVEV (reference sequence). V was clipped by 2 bases and J by 2 bases, with 7 bases between them. CDR3 length: 14 amino acids. The CDR3 DNA reads as TGTGCCAGCAGTTTAGAGGCAGGCAATCAGCCCCAGCATTTT. Its protein is CASSLEAGNQPQHF.

The chain has TRBV13 and TRBJ2-7; no clear D gene. CDR1 is PRHDT and CDR2 is FYEKMQ in the germline V gene (reference sequence). The CDR3 sequence is 13 residues long. Trimming took off 2 bases at V and 4 bases at J, with 9 bases between the two ends. The CDR3 DNA reads as TGTGCCAGCAGCTTAAATTTGTTTTACGAGCAGTACTTC. It yields the protein CASSLNLFYEQYF. The variable domain in full, with the rest retrieved from reference TRBV13 and TRBJ2-7, is AAGVIQSPRHLIKEKRETATLKCYPIPRHDTVYWYQQGPGQDPQFLISFYEKMQSDKGSIPDRFSAQQFSDYHSELNMSSLELGDSALYFCASSLNLFYEQYFGPGTRLTVT.

This chain uses TRBV5-4 with TRBJ1-1; D is ambiguous. Trimming shortened V by 0 bases and J by 1 base, and 13 bases separated the two germline ends. This CDR3 has 16 amino acids. Per the germline V gene, CDR1 is SGHNT and CDR2 is YYREEE (reference sequence). CDR3: CASSLDMAQGNTEAFF. CDR3 coding DNA: TGTGCCAGCAGCTTGGATATGGCCCAAGGGAACACTGAAGCTTTCTTT.

This rearrangement joins TRBV7-3 to TRBJ2-1, with TRBD1 matching 10 bases. Germline V gives CDR1 SGHTA, CDR2 FQGTGA. This CDR3 spans 16 amino acids. J was trimmed by 3 bases and V by 5 bases; bases with no gene match: 7. CDR3 nucleotide sequence: TGTGCCAGCAGCCCGTCGACAGGGGGCATCTACAATGAGCAGTTCTTC. Translated: CASSPSTGGIYNEQFF.

The V gene is TRBV7-2, the J gene TRBJ2-2; D remains ambiguous. V lost 1 base, J lost 2 bases, and 8 bases lay in between. CDR3 length: 15 amino acids. CDR1 is SGHTA and CDR2 is FQGNSA in the germline V gene. As DNA, the CDR3 is TGTGCCAGCAGCTTAGACAGAGCTAACACCGGGGAGCTGTTTTTT. It encodes CASSLDRANTGELFF.

The chain employs TRBV7-2 and TRBJ1-1; tentatively, D is TRBD1 (6 bases). CDR3 length: 17 residues. V was pared by 4 bases and J by 0 bases, with 18 bases between. CDR1 is SGHTA, CDR2 FQGNSA, per germline. CDR3 region: CASSSPQGSGLNTEAFF. As DNA, the CDR3 is TGTGCCAGCAGCTCACCACAGGGAAGTGGGCTGAACACTGAAGCTTTCTTT. The whole variable domain, filled in from reference TRBV7-2 and TRBJ1-1, reads GAGVSQSPSNKVTEKGKDVELRCDPISGHTALYWYRQSLGQGLEFLIYFQGNSAPDKSGLPSDRFSAERTGGSVSTLTIQRTQQEDSAVYLCASSSPQGSGLNTEAFFGQGTRLTVV.

This clone was detected only a few times. V gene TRBV5-1 combines with J gene TRBJ1-4, with TRBD1 identical over 11 bases. Germline V gives CDR1 SGHRS, CDR2 YFSETQ. V lost 4 bases to trimming and J lost 8 bases; unmatched junction nucleotides: 10. The CDR3 has 16 residues. The CDR3 here is CASSKGQGVEQEKLFF. Here the CDR3 DNA reads TGCGCCAGCAGCAAGGGACAGGGGGTTGAACAGGAAAAACTGTTTTTT.

The chain has TRBV5-1 and TRBJ2-1; D might be TRBD2 (7 bases). The germline CDR1 and CDR2 sequences are SGHRS and YFSETQ. CDR3 size: 16 residues. The V end lost 2 bases, the J end lost 6 bases, and 18 bases lay between the germline ends. CDR3 in amino acids: CASSLSASGGLNEQFF. CDR3 DNA: TGCGCCAGCAGCTTATCCGCCTCCGGGGGGCTCAATGAGCAGTTCTTC. Filled out from reference TRBV5-1 and TRBJ2-1, the complete variable domain reads KAGVTQTPRYLIKTRGQQVTLSCSPISGHRSVSWYQQTPGQGLQFLFEYFSETQRNKGNFPGRFSGRQFSNSRSEMNVSTLELGDSALYLCASSLSASGGLNEQFFGPGTRLTVL.

The V call is TRBV5-1, the J call TRBJ2-3; 7 bases agree with TRBD1. CDR3 length equals 15 residues. V lost 8 bases and J lost 2; bases outside the gene matches: 11. Germline V CDR1 and CDR2: SGHRS, YFSETQ. The CDR3 coding sequence is TGCGCCAGTCGGAAAGAGGGGGCCTCCACAGATACGCAGTATTTT. It yields the protein CASRKEGASTDTQYF.

The CDR3 nucleotides are TGTGCCAGCAGCTTATATCGCGACACTGAAGCTTTCTTT. Its protein is CASSLYRDTEAFF. The chain is built from TRBV7-2 and TRBJ1-1; D gene uncertain. Looked up from germline, CDR1 is SGHTA and CDR2 is FQGNSA. CDR3 length equals 13 residues. With 2 bases removed from V and 3 bases from J, the gap between germline ends came to 7 bases.

This clone appeared once. The chain carries TRBV30 and TRBJ1-5, with 8 bases fitting TRBD1. Germline V gene data show CDR1 as GTSNPN and CDR2 as SVGIG (reference sequence). V was clipped by 1 base and J by 2 bases; unmatched bases: 7. The CDR3 is 16 residues long. The CDR3 DNA sequence: TGTGCCTGGAGTGAAGCAGGGGGCTTTGGCAATCAGCCCCAGCATTTT. Encoded protein: CAWSEAGGFGNQPQHF.

The CDR3 here is CASSELRHNTGELFF. The CDR3 nucleotides read TGTGCCAGCAGTGAATTGAGACACAACACCGGGGAGCTGTTTTTT. The chain links TRBV25-1 to TRBJ2-2; no clear D gene. Germline CDR1 and CDR2: MGHDK and SYGVNS. The CDR3 length is 15 residues. Trimming pared 1 base from V and 2 bases from J, leaving 8 bases between. The full variable domain, completed using reference TRBV25-1 and TRBJ2-2, is EADIYQTPRYLVIGTGKKITLECSQTMGHDKMYWYQQDPGMELHLIHYSYGVNSTEKGDLSSESTVSRIRTEHFPLTLESARPSHTSQYLCASSELRHNTGELFFGEGSRLTVL.

This chain links TRBV4-3 with TRBJ2-1; unclear D gene. With 0 bases removed from V and 0 bases from J, the gap between germline ends came to 12 bases. Germline lookup yields CDR1 LGHNA and CDR2 YSLEER. The CDR3 is 17 amino acids. In nucleotides, the CDR3 is TGCGCCAGCAGCCAAGATCCCCGGGCTGCCTCCTACAATGAGCAGTTCTTC. Residues: CASSQDPRAASYNEQFF.

V and J are TRBV7-2 and TRBJ2-7; 7 bases agree with TRBD1. CDR1 and CDR2 from the germline V gene are SGHTA and FQGNSA. CDR3 length: 14 amino acids. V trimming: 5 bases; J trimming: 3 bases; junction bases outside the gene matches: 7. The CDR3 spells CASSRGQTNYEQYF. In DNA form, the CDR3 reads TGTGCCAGCAGCCGGGGACAGACCAACTACGAGCAGTACTTC.

This clone is a singleton in its sample. The chain has TRBV11-3 and TRBJ2-3; 11 positions agree with TRBD2. Germline-derived CDR1 and CDR2 are SGHNT and YENEEA. J was trimmed by 1 base and V by 6 bases; bases with no gene match: 3. The CDR3 length is 15 residues. CDR3 nucleotide sequence: TGTGCCAGCAGTCAGGGACTAGCGGGCACAGATACGCAGTATTTT. It specifies CASSQGLAGTDTQYF.

This rearrangement joins TRBV4-3 to TRBJ2-2, with D hard to call. Germline V gene data show CDR1 as LGHNA and CDR2 as YSLEER. Trimming cost V 2 bases and J 6 bases, with 10 bases left between them. The CDR3 is 14 residues long. The CDR3 region is CASSQNIESGELFF. As DNA, the CDR3 is TGCGCCAGCAGCCAAAATATCGAGTCCGGGGAGCTGTTTTTT.